What follows describes a single TCR beta chain. One end of the junction does not line up with germline, which may come from a read error. The sample belongs to a study of blood T cell repertoires in COVID-19. Turning to the study itself: Spain, Italy and the United States supplied samples that represented acute and convalescent COVID-19.

In the original analysis: Amplification with reference gene primers provided the estimates of nucleated cell counts. Assay used: immunoSEQ multiplex PCR; TCRdb lists only in-frame clones, some missing. D and trimming come from the DNA, and the V and J calls and clone size come from that table. Here the sample spans around 130,000 clones, just under 85% being singletons. The CDR3 is 15 residues long. Germline CDR1 reads SSHAT; CDR2 reads FNYEAQ (reference sequence). The TCR sequence derives from a human donor in a cohort sampled during active COVID-19. Sequencing was performed on peripheral blood. The chain joins TRBV7-7 to TRBJ2-5; D gene ambiguous. DNA for the CDR3: TGTGCTAGCAGCTTAGGTGTGCGAGTCGGAGAGACCCAGTACTTC. It codes for CASSLGVRVGETQYF.